This paragraph covers one TCR beta chain sequence. No antigen is known for it. TCRdb's copy holds only in-frame clones and misses some; the assay was immunoSEQ multiplex PCR. Of about 66,000 clones in the sample, approximately 70% were seen once. The germline V gene encodes CDR1 SGHNT and CDR2 YYREEE (reference sequence). The V end lost 3 bases, the J end lost 8 bases, and 8 bases lay between the germline ends. The CDR3 loop spans 12 amino acids. This entry is derived from a study of vaccination effects on CD4 cells after COVID-19. Looking at the study overall: Peptides at about 10 ug/ml and IL-2 at 10 IU/ml were added to 1.5 million to 2.5 million PBMC per well. Study results and caveats: Convalescent patients numbered few in the study; early post-infection timepoints were missing entirely. Marked clonal contraction of both clone types appeared late after vaccination.

A 10-day culture period preceded the isolation of CD4+ T cells. The rearrangement joins TRBV5-4 to TRBJ1-4, with D unresolved. This TCR came from a human donor who had a prior SARS-CoV-2 infection. The sequencing used CD4+ T cells from PBMCs cultured without peptide, collected before COVID-19 vaccination. CDR3 coding DNA: TGTGCCAGCAGCTCGCCCCGGGAAAAACTGTTTTTT. Protein sequence: CASSSPREKLFF. The whole variable domain, filled in from reference TRBV5-4 and TRBJ1-4, reads ETGVTQSPTHLIKTRGQQVTLRCSSQSGHNTVSWYQQALGQGPQFIFQYYREEENGRGNFPPRFSGLQFPNYSSELNVNALELDDSALYLCASSSPREKLFFGSGTQLSVL.